One and the same sample provided the 27 T cell receptor beta chains below, sequenced in a study of cytomegalovirus exposure and HLA in healthy donors. Here immunoSEQ multiplex PCR was the method, and the copy in TCRdb shows in-frame clones only, minus some. The table has roughly 350,000 clones, about nine tenths seen once. The source material was PBMCs. All receptors derive from a young woman in good health and CMV-seronegative.

The chain has TRBV9 and TRBJ1-5; no clear D gene. Trimming shortened V by 4 bases and J by 1 base, and 9 bases separated the two germline ends. Germline CDR1 SGDLS, CDR2 YYNGEE. The length of the CDR3 is 14 residues. The CDR3 loop is CASSPSYSNQPQHF. As DNA, the CDR3 is TGTGCCAGCAGCCCCTCCTACAGCAATCAGCCCCAGCATTTT.

The chain has TRBV29-1 and TRBJ2-7, with D tentatively TRBD2 (6 bases). CDR1 is SQVTM and CDR2 is ANQGSEA in the germline V gene. Deletions cut 3 bases from V and 9 bases from J, with 9 bases between. This CDR3 has 10 amino acids. CDR3 DNA: TGCAGCGTTGAGGAGGGAGGGCAGTACTTC. It yields the protein CSVEEGGQYF.

The chain employs TRBV5-1 and TRBJ2-6; perhaps TRBD1 as D (5 bases). The CDR3 is 16 amino acids. The V and J ends lost 2 bases and 10 bases respectively, with 19 bases between them. Germline V lookup: CDR1 SGHRS, CDR2 YFSETQ. CDR3 bases: TGCGCCAGCAGCTTCCTCGGGCCAGGGATTGAAAACGTCCTGACTTTC. Translating gives CASSFLGPGIENVLTF.

This clone occurred a few times. The chain couples TRBV10-3 to TRBJ2-2; TRBD1 matches 9 bases. The CDR3 has 14 residues. Losses at the gene ends were 7 bases for V and 7 bases for J; bases not matched to a gene: 7. Germline values: CDR1 ENHRY, CDR2 SYGVKD. The CDR3 sequence: CAIKAGQGVGELFF. CDR3 sequence (DNA): TGTGCCATCAAAGCGGGACAGGGTGTCGGGGAGCTGTTTTTT.

The gene calls are TRBV29-1 and TRBJ2-1; possibly TRBD1 for D (5 bases). The V and J ends lost 4 bases and 0 bases respectively, with 10 bases between them. The CDR3 totals 14 residues. Per the germline V gene, CDR1 is SQVTM and CDR2 is ANQGSEA. As DNA, the CDR3 is TGCAGCGTTGCAGGGCAGGGCTCCTACAATGAGCAGTTCTTC. Its protein is CSVAGQGSYNEQFF.

The rearrangement joins TRBV27 to TRBJ2-1; 7 bases agree with TRBD1. The V and J ends lost 3 bases and 7 bases, in that order; junction bases with no gene match: 6. Germline-derived CDR1 and CDR2 are MNHEY and SMNVEV (reference sequence). The CDR3 covers 14 residues. Here the CDR3 reads CASSFDRVQNEQFF. CDR3 nucleotides: TGTGCCAGCAGTTTTGACAGGGTGCAAAATGAGCAGTTCTTC.

The chain carries TRBV28 and TRBJ2-4; D is undetermined. Germline CDR1 is MDHEN and CDR2 is SYDVKM. V lost 3 bases and J 0 bases, leaving 12 bases between the germline ends. The CDR3 has 16 residues. The CDR3 is CASSLPSGLAKNIQYF. The CDR3, as DNA: TGTGCCAGCAGTTTGCCCTCCGGTCTAGCCAAAAACATTCAGTACTTC.

This clone has just one count. V and J are TRBV13 and TRBJ1-3; TRBD1 might be the D (6 bases). Germline CDR1 is PRHDT and CDR2 is FYEKMQ (reference sequence). The V end was cut by 4 bases, the J end by 8 bases, with 12 bases between. The CDR3 totals 13 residues. The CDR3 region has the DNA TGTGCCAGCAGCTCCAGGGGTGGTGACACCATATATTTT. This sequence encodes CASSSRGGDTIYF.

The CDR3 DNA reads as TGTGCCAGCAGCGCGGGGTTTCAAAAGAATGAGCAGTTCTTC. Protein sequence: CASSAGFQKNEQFF. This chain links TRBV9 with TRBJ2-1; weak D call: TRBD2 (5 bases). Germline CDR1 reads SGDLS; CDR2 reads YYNGEE. The CDR3 loop spans 14 amino acids. Trimming took off 3 bases at V and 7 bases at J, with 14 bases between the two ends.

The genes are TRBV18 and TRBJ2-5; TRBD2 is a possible D gene (7 bases). CDR1 is KGHSH, CDR2 LQKENI, per germline. The CDR3 runs to 14 residues. V dropped 8 bases and J dropped 5 bases, with 18 bases sitting between them. The CDR3 sequence: CASRRGRETETQYF. CDR3 coding DNA: TGTGCCAGCCGGCGGGGGCGGGAGACCGAGACCCAGTACTTC. Using reference TRBV18 and TRBJ2-5 for the parts outside the CDR3, the full variable domain is NAGVMQNPRHLVRRRGQEARLRCSPMKGHSHVYWYRQLPEEGLKFMVYLQKENIIDESGMPKERFSAEFPKEGPSILRIQQVVRGDSAAYFCASRRGRETETQYFGPGTRLLVL.

In DNA, the CDR3 is TGTGCCAGCCTACAGGGAGGGACTGAAGCTTTCTTT. Translation gives CASLQGGTEAFF. The chain recombines TRBV28 with TRBJ1-1; TRBD1 might be the D (6 bases). V dropped 8 bases and J dropped 5 bases, with 12 bases sitting between them. Germline V gene sequence: CDR1 MDHEN, CDR2 SYDVKM. There are 12 residues in the CDR3.

V usage is TRBV7-9 and J usage is TRBJ2-7; 8 nucleotides align to TRBD1. The CDR3 has 13 residues. After removal of 4 bases from V and 3 bases from J, the junction contained 2 bases not matched to a gene. Germline V gene sequence: CDR1 SEHNR, CDR2 FQNEAQ (reference sequence). CDR3 amino acids: CASSSTGGYEQYF. Here the CDR3 DNA reads TGTGCCAGCAGCTCCACAGGGGGCTACGAGCAGTACTTC.

The chain is built from TRBV7-8 and TRBJ1-2; 8 positions match TRBD1. From germline, CDR1 is SGHVS and CDR2 FQNEAQ. This CDR3 region has 15 residues. Trimming at V came to 1 base and at J to 4 bases, leaving 5 bases not matched to a gene. The CDR3 nucleotides are TGTGCCAGCAGCTTAGTCCCGACAGGGGTCTATGGCTACACCTTC. Its translation: CASSLVPTGVYGYTF.

This clone was seen a few times. The genes are TRBV7-2 and TRBJ1-5, with D uncertain. Germline loops: CDR1 SGHTA, CDR2 FQGNSA. This CDR3 is built from 16 residues. The V end lost 3 bases, the J end lost 0 bases, and 12 bases lay between the germline ends. The CDR3, as DNA: TGTGCCAGCAGCTTGGTTTGGCAGTATAGCAATCAGCCCCAGCATTTT. It codes for CASSLVWQYSNQPQHF.

The chain couples TRBV6-5 to TRBJ2-7, with 10 bases fitting TRBD1. CDR1 and CDR2 from the germline V gene are MNHEY and SVGAGI. After removal of 2 bases from V and 2 bases from J, the junction contained 6 bases not matched to a gene. The CDR3 has 16 amino acids. CDR3: CASSYGTGAGTYEQYF. The CDR3 DNA sequence: TGTGCCAGCAGTTACGGGACAGGGGCGGGAACCTACGAGCAGTACTTC.

This chain links TRBV9 with TRBJ1-2, with D maybe TRBD1 (6 bases). The germline V gene has CDR1 SGDLS and CDR2 YYNGEE. The V end was cut by 2 bases, the J end by 7 bases, with 15 bases between. This CDR3 contains 14 residues. CDR3: CASSVNRDLSGYTF. CDR3 nucleotide sequence: TGTGCCAGCAGCGTCAACAGGGATTTGAGTGGCTACACCTTC. Looking up the rest from reference TRBV9 and TRBJ1-2 gives the full variable domain: DSGVTQTPKHLITATGQRVTLRCSPRSGDLSVYWYQQSLDQGLQFLIQYYNGEERAKGNILERFSAQQFPDLHSELNLSSLELGDSALYFCASSVNRDLSGYTFGSGTRLTVV.

V is TRBV7-2 and J is TRBJ2-2; weak D call: TRBD1 (5 bases). Trimming cost V 6 bases and J 7 bases, with 18 bases left between them. Germline values: CDR1 SGHTA, CDR2 FQGNSA. The CDR3 spans 15 residues. The chain's CDR3 is CASRTEPQGGGELFF. CDR3 DNA: TGTGCCAGCAGGACCGAACCCCAGGGTGGCGGGGAGCTGTTTTTT.

The genes are TRBV6-1 and TRBJ1-2, with D possibly TRBD1 on 6 matching bases. The CDR3 extends over 13 amino acids. The V and J ends lost 8 bases and 0 bases respectively, with 10 bases between them. Germline V gene data show CDR1 as MNHNS and CDR2 as SASEGT. The CDR3 here is CASHGTSNYGYTF. DNA for the CDR3: TGTGCCAGCCATGGGACATCTAACTATGGCTACACCTTC.

As regards this clone: Other DNA sequences of this sample code for an identical CDR3. The CDR3: CASSVGGGNEKLFF. The CDR3 DNA sequence: TGTGCCAGCAGCGTAGGCGGAGGGAATGAAAAACTGTTTTTT. The rearrangement uses TRBV9 and TRBJ1-4, with D unresolved. The length of the CDR3 is 14 residues. Trimming cost V 0 bases and J 5 bases, with 8 bases left between them. Germline V gives CDR1 SGDLS, CDR2 YYNGEE.

V usage is TRBV5-8 and J usage is TRBJ2-7, with 10 bases aligning to TRBD2. The V gene's germline CDR1 is SGHTS and CDR2 YDEGEE. The ends lost 0 bases at V and 3 bases at J; junction bases unmatched: 6. The CDR3 is 16 amino acids. In nucleotides, the CDR3 is TGTGCCAGCAGCTTGGGAGCGGGACTAGCGCACTACGAGCAGTACTTC. Protein: CASSLGAGLAHYEQYF.

The chain couples TRBV30 to TRBJ2-7; 7 nucleotides line up with TRBD1. Per the germline V gene, CDR1 is GTSNPN and CDR2 is SVGIG (reference sequence). CDR3 length: 14 residues. Trimming took 1 base from V and 5 from J; bases not matched to a gene: 8. This chain's CDR3 is CAWSAGQFGNEQYF. The CDR3 nucleotides read TGTGCCTGGAGTGCGGGACAGTTTGGAAACGAGCAGTACTTC. Together with reference TRBV30 and TRBJ2-7, the CDR3 gives the full variable domain: SQTIHQWPATLVQPVGSPLSLECTVEGTSNPNLYWYRQAAGRGLQLLFYSVGIGQISSEVPQNLSASRPQDRQFILSSKKLLLSDSGFYLCAWSAGQFGNEQYFGPGTRLTVT.

This chain connects TRBV6-5 to TRBJ2-7; a possible D gene is TRBD1 (6 bases). V was pared by 7 bases and J by 2 bases, with 15 bases between. This CDR3 comprises 14 residues. From germline, CDR1 is MNHEY and CDR2 SVGAGI. CDR3 loop: CASIRGTSPYEQYF. CDR3 DNA: TGTGCCAGCATCCGAGGGACATCTCCCTACGAGCAGTACTTC.

The chain joins TRBV7-9 to TRBJ2-1, with unresolved D. Germline V gene data show CDR1 as SEHNR and CDR2 as FQNEAQ (reference sequence). Trimming took off 2 bases at V and 0 bases at J, with 11 bases between the two ends. CDR3 length equals 16 residues. The CDR3 DNA follows: TGTGCCAGCAGCTTAAACTCCCTTAGCTCCTACAATGAGCAGTTCTTC. Its protein is CASSLNSLSSYNEQFF.

This chain links TRBV30 with TRBJ1-1, with 7 bases lining up with TRBD1. The germline CDR1 and CDR2 sequences are GTSNPN and SVGIG (reference sequence). Trimming at V came to 2 bases and at J to 1 base, leaving 7 bases not matched to a gene. There are 15 residues in the CDR3. DNA for the CDR3: TGTGCCTGGAGTACCCGGACAGGCGCGAACACTGAAGCTTTCTTT. Residues: CAWSTRTGANTEAFF.

The rearrangement joins TRBV27 to TRBJ1-2; maybe TRBD1 (5 bases). Germline values: CDR1 MNHEY, CDR2 SMNVEV (reference sequence). This CDR3 region has 13 residues. V lost 5 bases and J lost 2, with 9 bases in between. The chain's CDR3 is CASSGHLNYGYTF. CDR3 bases: TGTGCCAGCAGTGGACACCTCAACTATGGCTACACCTTC.

The rearrangement links TRBV7-2 to TRBJ1-1; the D is unclear. V dropped 2 bases and J dropped 5 bases, with 9 bases sitting between them. Germline V gene data show CDR1 as SGHTA and CDR2 as FQGNSA. The CDR3 length is 13 residues. This CDR3 reads CASSLTPRTEAFF. CDR3 nucleotide sequence: TGTGCCAGCAGCTTAACCCCTAGAACTGAAGCTTTCTTT. Full variable domain (missing parts from reference TRBV7-2 and TRBJ1-1): GAGVSQSPSNKVTEKGKDVELRCDPISGHTALYWYRQSLGQGLEFLIYFQGNSAPDKSGLPSDRFSAERTGGSVSTLTIQRTQQEDSAVYLCASSLTPRTEAFFGQGTRLTVV.

The gene calls are TRBV7-2 and TRBJ2-1, with D tentatively TRBD2 (6 bases). Germline values: CDR1 SGHTA, CDR2 FQGNSA. The V gene lost 4 bases and the J gene lost 3 bases, with 16 bases spanning the gap. CDR3 length equals 16 residues. CDR3 in DNA: TGTGCCAGCAGCTCAGCAGGGACTTATAACTACAATGAGCAGTTCTTC. It encodes CASSSAGTYNYNEQFF.